A single sample gave rise to the 6 T cell receptor beta chains below, sequenced in a study of T cells in localized non-small cell lung cancer. TCRdb's table, derived via immunoSEQ multiplex PCR, lists solely in-frame clones and lacks some. Of approximately 45,000 clones in the sample, 70% to 90% were seen once. The sample consisted of PBMCs, taken before any cancer treatment. All receptors come from a man aged 40 to 70 with stage II lung adenocarcinoma.

This clone was detected a few times. This chain connects TRBV5-1 to TRBJ1-3; possibly TRBD1 for D (6 bases). This CDR3 is built from 16 residues. CDR1 SGHRS and CDR2 YFSETQ come from the germline V gene. The V gene lost 2 bases and the J gene lost 2 bases, with 14 bases spanning the gap. CDR3 region: CASSLRGAQAGNTIYF. The DNA of the CDR3 is TGCGCCAGCAGCTTAAGGGGGGCCCAGGCTGGAAACACCATATATTTT.

This sequence joins TRBV6-1 and TRBJ1-3; no reliable D call. This CDR3 contains 14 residues. CDR1 and CDR2 from the germline V gene are MNHNS and SASEGT. V was pared by 1 base and J by 3 bases, with 7 bases between. In nucleotides, the CDR3 is TGTGCCAGCAGTGAAGGGGCTGATGGAAACACCATATATTTT. The encoded protein is CASSEGADGNTIYF.

This rearrangement joins TRBV19 to TRBJ1-2, with no clear D. From germline, CDR1 is LNHDA and CDR2 SQIVND (reference sequence). This CDR3 comprises 13 residues. Trimming pared 5 bases from V and 5 bases from J, leaving 12 bases between. The DNA for the CDR3 is TGTGCCAGTAGTTGGCCCACCTTGTATGGCTACACCTTC. Encoded protein: CASSWPTLYGYTF.

This clone was counted only a few times. This chain links TRBV2 with TRBJ1-1, with D perhaps matching TRBD1 (6 bases). The V end was cut by 8 bases, the J end by 3 bases, with 28 bases between. The germline CDR1 and CDR2 sequences are SNHLY and FYNNEI. The CDR3 loop spans 18 amino acids. The CDR3 reads CASYLTVTQPGEDTEAFF. CDR3 DNA: TGTGCCAGCTATCTTACCGTAACCCAGCCAGGGGAGGACACTGAAGCTTTCTTT.

The V gene is TRBV7-3, the J gene TRBJ2-1; possibly TRBD1 or TRBD2 for D (6 bases each). Looked up from germline, CDR1 is SGHTA and CDR2 is FQGTGA. The V and J ends lost 1 base and 5 bases respectively, with 18 bases between them. This CDR3 spans 17 amino acids. Written as DNA, the CDR3 is TGTGCCAGCAGCTTAATAGGGGGGAGGATCGAGGACAATGAGCAGTTCTTC. The encoded protein is CASSLIGGRIEDNEQFF.

The chain has TRBV18 and TRBJ1-6; D remains unclear. The CDR3 extends over 14 amino acids. V was trimmed by 5 bases and J by 3 bases, leaving 8 bases between them. From germline, CDR1 is KGHSH and CDR2 LQKENI. The CDR3 DNA follows: TGTGCCAGCTCAGCAGGTGTCTATAATTCACCCCTCCACTTT. This sequence encodes CASSAGVYNSPLHF.